The clone carrying this TCR beta chain was seen a handful of times. The TCRbeta library was prepared with unique molecular identifiers. From the PCR reads, TCRdb called clonotypes with MiXCR, one entry per CDR3 protein. The sample lists about 220,000 distinct CDR3 sequences; around a sixth were seen once. In germline, CDR1 is LGHDT, CDR2 YNNKEL (reference sequence). J gave up 8 bases and V 1 base, and 3 bases lay outside the gene matches. The CDR3 extends over 14 amino acids. This entry belongs to a study of T-cell reconstitution after alpha-beta-depleted transplantation in children. This receptor was taken from a male patient aged 2 to 9 who had a stem cell transplant for acute lymphoblastic leukemia, so the T cells may come from the graft donor. The rearrangement uses TRBV3-1 and TRBJ2-1; 9 bases match TRBD1. Specimen: PBMCs, mostly from graft donor cells, collected 360 days after TCRalphabeta/CD19-depleted stem cell transplant. The CDR3 reads CASSQADRGHEQFF. CDR3 bases: TGTGCCAGCAGCCAAGCGGACAGGGGACATGAGCAGTTCTTC.